This is a list of T cell receptor beta chains from one sample in a study of shared clonotypes between healthy human individuals. Clones were read by immunoSEQ multiplex PCR, and TCRdb kept only the in-frame ones, dropping some. This sample has about 480,000 clones, with 79% found just once. Sequencing used PBMCs. The source is a middle-aged woman in good health. Some clones in this sample may be carry-over from other donors' samples. Each CDR3 is given with its conserved first and last residue. A D gene is named only where the DNA matches it firmly. Clone size is given for some rows only: seen once, a few or many times, or a class if the clone is expanded.

d_gene: NA
abundance: few
v_gene: TRBV15
j_gene: TRBJ1-1
CDR3aa: CATSRDREANTEAFF
CDR3nt: TGTGCCACCAGCAGAGATCGGGAGGCGAACACTGAAGCTTTCTTT

d_gene: NA
abundance: NA
v_gene: TRBV2
j_gene: TRBJ2-6
CDR3aa: CASRGSSGANVLTF
CDR3nt: TGTGCCAGCAGAGGGAGCTCTGGGGCCAACGTCCTGACTTTC

d_gene: NA
abundance: NA
v_gene: TRBV5-6
j_gene: TRBJ2-7
CDR3aa: CASTRLTSGTSYEQYF
CDR3nt: TGTGCCAGCACCCGTTTAACCAGCGGAACCTCCTACGAGCAGTACTTC

d_gene: NA
abundance: few
v_gene: TRBV7-2
j_gene: TRBJ1-3
CDR3aa: CASSLTGRTYSGNTIYF
CDR3nt: TGTGCCAGCAGCTTAACTGGCAGGACTTACTCTGGAAACACCATATATTTT

d_gene: TRBD1
abundance: NA
v_gene: TRBV27
j_gene: TRBJ2-6
CDR3aa: CASSRTGGAGANVLTF
CDR3nt: TGTGCCAGCAGTCGGACAGGGGGTGCTGGGGCCAACGTCCTGACTTTC

d_gene: NA
abundance: NA
v_gene: TRBV10-3
j_gene: TRBJ1-4
CDR3aa: CAIRRDINEKLFF
CDR3nt: TGTGCCATCCGACGGGACATCAATGAAAAACTGTTTTTT

d_gene: TRBD1
abundance: NA
v_gene: TRBV10-3
j_gene: TRBJ2-5
CDR3aa: CAIGIAGTDQETQYF
CDR3nt: TGTGCCATCGGAATCGCCGGGACAGACCAAGAGACCCAGTACTTC

d_gene: NA
abundance: NA
v_gene: TRBV2
j_gene: TRBJ2-5
CDR3aa: CASSETLSQETQYF
CDR3nt: TGTGCCAGCAGTGAAACCCTTTCCCAAGAGACCCAGTACTTC

d_gene: NA
abundance: NA
v_gene: TRBV7-2
j_gene: TRBJ1-4
CDR3aa: CASSLNPRGVANEKLFF
CDR3nt: TGTGCCAGCAGCTTAAACCCCAGGGGAGTGGCTAATGAAAAACTGTTTTTT

d_gene: NA
abundance: NA
v_gene: TRBV28
j_gene: TRBJ2-7
CDR3aa: CASSWDSAIEQYF
CDR3nt: TGTGCCAGCAGTTGGGACTCAGCCATTGAGCAGTACTTC

d_gene: TRBD1
abundance: NA
v_gene: TRBV28
j_gene: TRBJ1-1
CDR3aa: CASSLGDRGRDTEAFF
CDR3nt: TGTGCCAGCAGTTTAGGGGACAGGGGGCGCGACACTGAAGCTTTCTTT

d_gene: NA
abundance: NA
v_gene: TRBV14
j_gene: TRBJ1-2
CDR3aa: CASSQEVGPRLYGYTF
CDR3nt: TGTGCCAGCAGCCAAGAAGTGGGACCTCGACTTTATGGCTACACCTTC

d_gene: NA
abundance: NA
v_gene: TRBV10-3
j_gene: TRBJ1-2
CDR3aa: CAISESRFYGYTF
CDR3nt: TGTGCCATCAGTGAGTCACGGTTCTATGGCTACACCTTC

d_gene: NA
abundance: NA
v_gene: TRBV7-2
j_gene: TRBJ2-2
CDR3aa: CASSSPPGLSSGELFF
CDR3nt: TGTGCCAGCAGCTCGCCCCCGGGACTCTCCTCCGGGGAGCTGTTTTTT

d_gene: TRBD2
abundance: NA
v_gene: TRBV28
j_gene: TRBJ2-5
CDR3aa: CASRGLAGVETQYF
CDR3nt: TGTGCCAGCAGAGGGCTAGCGGGAGTTGAGACCCAGTACTTC

d_gene: TRBD2
abundance: once
v_gene: TRBV6-1
j_gene: TRBJ2-1
CDR3aa: CASTQAGVVVNEQFF
CDR3nt: TGTGCCAGCACCCAAGCGGGAGTAGTCGTCAATGAGCAGTTCTTC

d_gene: NA
abundance: NA
v_gene: TRBV7-2
j_gene: TRBJ2-7
CDR3aa: CASSLVGRGDYEQYF
CDR3nt: TGTGCCAGCAGCTTAGTCGGCAGGGGCGACTACGAGCAGTACTTC

d_gene: TRBD1
abundance: NA
v_gene: TRBV25-1
j_gene: TRBJ2-7
CDR3aa: CASSALSGGPPEYF
CDR3nt: TGTGCCAGCAGTGCTCTGTCAGGGGGCCCTCCTGAGTACTTC

d_gene: NA
abundance: NA
v_gene: TRBV19
j_gene: TRBJ1-1
CDR3aa: CASSLVGLEAFF
CDR3nt: TGTGCCAGTAGTCTCGTGGGATTAGAAGCTTTCTTT

d_gene: TRBD2
abundance: NA
v_gene: TRBV7-8
j_gene: TRBJ2-7
CDR3aa: CASSLGTSSIYEQYF
CDR3nt: TGTGCCAGCAGCTTAGGGACTAGCAGTATATACGAGCAGTACTTC

d_gene: NA
abundance: NA
v_gene: TRBV7-9
j_gene: TRBJ2-3
CDR3aa: CASSLFGIGLDTQYF
CDR3nt: TGTGCCAGCAGCTTATTCGGGATCGGGTTAGATACGCAGTATTTT

d_gene: TRBD1
abundance: NA
v_gene: TRBV5-1
j_gene: TRBJ2-1
CDR3aa: CASSLGPGTGGLQQFF
CDR3nt: TGCGCCAGCAGCTTGGGACCCGGGACAGGGGGTTTACAACAGTTCTTC

d_gene: NA
abundance: NA
v_gene: TRBV10-3
j_gene: TRBJ2-1
CDR3aa: CAISDSGSSYNEQFF
CDR3nt: TGTGCCATCAGTGATTCCGGGAGCTCCTACAATGAGCAGTTCTTC